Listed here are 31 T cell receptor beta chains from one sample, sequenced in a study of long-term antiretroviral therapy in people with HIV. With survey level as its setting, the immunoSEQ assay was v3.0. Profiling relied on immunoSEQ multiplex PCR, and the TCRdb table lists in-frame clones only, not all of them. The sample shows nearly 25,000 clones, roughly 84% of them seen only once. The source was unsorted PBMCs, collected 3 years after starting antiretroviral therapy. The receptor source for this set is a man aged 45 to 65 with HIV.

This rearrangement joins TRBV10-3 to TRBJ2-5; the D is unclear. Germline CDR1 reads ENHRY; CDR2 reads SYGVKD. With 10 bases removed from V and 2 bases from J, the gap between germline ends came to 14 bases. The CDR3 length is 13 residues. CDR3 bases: TGTGCCACCCAAGACTGGAAGCAAGAGACCCAGTACTTC. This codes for CATQDWKQETQYF.

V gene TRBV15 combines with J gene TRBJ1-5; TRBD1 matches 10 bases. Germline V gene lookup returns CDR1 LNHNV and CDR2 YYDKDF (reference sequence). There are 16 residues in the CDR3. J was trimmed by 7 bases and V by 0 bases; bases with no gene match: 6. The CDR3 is CATSREGTGVWQPQHF. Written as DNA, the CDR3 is TGTGCCACCAGCAGAGAGGGGACAGGGGTTTGGCAGCCCCAGCATTTT.

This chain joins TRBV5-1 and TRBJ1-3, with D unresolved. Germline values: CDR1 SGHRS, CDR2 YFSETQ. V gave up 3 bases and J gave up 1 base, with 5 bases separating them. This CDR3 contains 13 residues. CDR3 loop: CASSWSSGNTIYF. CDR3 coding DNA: TGCGCCAGCAGCTGGAGTTCTGGAAACACCATATATTTT.

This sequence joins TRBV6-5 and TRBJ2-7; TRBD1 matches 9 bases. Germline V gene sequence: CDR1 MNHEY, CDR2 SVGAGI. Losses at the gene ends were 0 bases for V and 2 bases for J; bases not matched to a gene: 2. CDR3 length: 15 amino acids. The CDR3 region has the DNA TGTGCCAGCAGTTACTCGGACAGGGGAACCTACGAGCAGTACTTC. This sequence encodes CASSYSDRGTYEQYF.

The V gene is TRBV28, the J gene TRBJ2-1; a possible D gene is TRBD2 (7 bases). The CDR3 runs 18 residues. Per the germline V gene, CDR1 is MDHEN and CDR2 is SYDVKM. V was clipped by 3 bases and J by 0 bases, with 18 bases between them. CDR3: CASSFGAGALSSYNEQFF. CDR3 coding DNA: TGTGCCAGCAGTTTTGGGGCGGGGGCTCTAAGCTCCTACAATGAGCAGTTCTTC.

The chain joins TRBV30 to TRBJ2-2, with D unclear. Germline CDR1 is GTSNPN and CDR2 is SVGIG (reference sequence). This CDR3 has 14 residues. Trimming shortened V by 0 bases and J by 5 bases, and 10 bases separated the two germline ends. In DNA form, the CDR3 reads TGTGCCTGGAGTGTGGAGCTGGTTACCGGGGAGCTGTTTTTT. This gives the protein CAWSVELVTGELFF.

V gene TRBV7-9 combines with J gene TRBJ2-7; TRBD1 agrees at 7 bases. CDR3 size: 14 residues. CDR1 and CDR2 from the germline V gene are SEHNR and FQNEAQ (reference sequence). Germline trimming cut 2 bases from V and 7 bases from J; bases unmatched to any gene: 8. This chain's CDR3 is CASSLSDRASEQYF. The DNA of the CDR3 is TGTGCCAGCAGCTTAAGTGACAGGGCGTCGGAGCAGTACTTC.

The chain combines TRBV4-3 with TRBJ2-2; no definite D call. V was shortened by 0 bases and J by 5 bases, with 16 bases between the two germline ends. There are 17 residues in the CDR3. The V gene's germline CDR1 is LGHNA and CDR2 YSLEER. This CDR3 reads CASSQDPAQGRTGELFF. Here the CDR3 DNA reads TGCGCCAGCAGCCAAGATCCGGCGCAAGGAAGGACCGGGGAGCTGTTTTTT.

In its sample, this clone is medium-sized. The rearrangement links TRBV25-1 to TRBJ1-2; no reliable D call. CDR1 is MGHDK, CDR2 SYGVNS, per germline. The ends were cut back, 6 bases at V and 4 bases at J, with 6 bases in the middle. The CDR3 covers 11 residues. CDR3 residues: CASSDGYGYTF. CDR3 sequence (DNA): TGTGCCAGCAGCGATGGCTATGGCTACACCTTC.

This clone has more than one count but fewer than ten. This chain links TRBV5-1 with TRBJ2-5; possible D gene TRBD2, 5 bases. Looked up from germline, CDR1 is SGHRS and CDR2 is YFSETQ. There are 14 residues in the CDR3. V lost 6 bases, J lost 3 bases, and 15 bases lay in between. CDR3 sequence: CASINEGREETQYF. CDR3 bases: TGCGCCAGCATAAATGAGGGCAGAGAAGAGACCCAGTACTTC.

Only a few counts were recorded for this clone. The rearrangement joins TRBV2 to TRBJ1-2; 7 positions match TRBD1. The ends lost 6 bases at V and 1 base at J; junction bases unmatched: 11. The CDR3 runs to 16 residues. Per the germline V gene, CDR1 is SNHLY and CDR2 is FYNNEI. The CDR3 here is CASRGGTADFNYGYTF. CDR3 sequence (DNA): TGTGCCAGCAGGGGAGGGACAGCCGATTTTAACTATGGCTACACCTTC.

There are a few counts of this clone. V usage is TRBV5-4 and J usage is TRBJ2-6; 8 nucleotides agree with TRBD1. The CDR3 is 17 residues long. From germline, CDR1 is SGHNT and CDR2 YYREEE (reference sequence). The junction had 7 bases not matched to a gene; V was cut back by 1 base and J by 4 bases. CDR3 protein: CASSLSQGVRGANVLTF. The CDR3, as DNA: TGTGCCAGCAGCTTGTCACAGGGGGTGAGGGGGGCCAACGTCCTGACTTTC.

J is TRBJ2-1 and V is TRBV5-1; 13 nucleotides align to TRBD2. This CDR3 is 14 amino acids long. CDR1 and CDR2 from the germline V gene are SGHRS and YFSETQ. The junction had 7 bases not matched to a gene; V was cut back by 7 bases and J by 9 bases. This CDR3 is CASQGLAGVGEQFF. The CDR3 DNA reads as TGCGCCAGCCAAGGACTAGCGGGAGTTGGTGAGCAGTTCTTC.

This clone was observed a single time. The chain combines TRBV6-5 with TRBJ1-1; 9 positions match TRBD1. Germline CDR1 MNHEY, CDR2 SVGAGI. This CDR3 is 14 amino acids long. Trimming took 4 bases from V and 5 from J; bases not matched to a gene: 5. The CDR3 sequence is CASSSTGGTTEAFF. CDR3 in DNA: TGTGCCAGCAGTTCGACAGGGGGGACTACTGAAGCTTTCTTT.

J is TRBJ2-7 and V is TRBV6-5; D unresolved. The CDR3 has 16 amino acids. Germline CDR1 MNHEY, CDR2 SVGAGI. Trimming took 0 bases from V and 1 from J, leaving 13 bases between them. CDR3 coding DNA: TGTGCCAGCAGTTACTCGAATGGAGTCCCATCCTACGAGCAGTACTTC. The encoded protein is CASSYSNGVPSYEQYF.

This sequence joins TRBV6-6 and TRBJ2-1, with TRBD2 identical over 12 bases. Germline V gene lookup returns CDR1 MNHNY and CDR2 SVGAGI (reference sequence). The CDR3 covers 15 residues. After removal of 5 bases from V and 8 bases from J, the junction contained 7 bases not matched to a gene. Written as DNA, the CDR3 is TGTGCCAGCAGTCATCAGACTAGCGGGAGCTATGAGCAGTTCTTC. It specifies CASSHQTSGSYEQFF.

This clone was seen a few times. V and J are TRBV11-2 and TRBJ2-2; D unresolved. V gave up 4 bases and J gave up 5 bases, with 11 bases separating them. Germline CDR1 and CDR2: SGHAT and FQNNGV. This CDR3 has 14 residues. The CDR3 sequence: CASSSNLQTGELFF. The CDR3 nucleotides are TGTGCCAGCAGCTCGAATCTTCAAACCGGGGAGCTGTTTTTT. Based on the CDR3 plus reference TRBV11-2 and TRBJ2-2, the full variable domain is EAGVAQSPRYKIIEKRQSVAFWCNPISGHATLYWYQQILGQGPKLLIQFQNNGVVDDSQLPKDRFSAERLKGVDSTLKIQPAKLEDSAVYLCASSSNLQTGELFFGEGSRLTVL.

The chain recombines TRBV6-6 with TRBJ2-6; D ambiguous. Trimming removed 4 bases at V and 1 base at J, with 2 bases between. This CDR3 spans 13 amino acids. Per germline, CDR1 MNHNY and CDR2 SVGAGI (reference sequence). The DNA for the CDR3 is TGTGCCAGCAGTTTGTCTGGGGCCAACGTCCTGACTTTC. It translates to CASSLSGANVLTF.

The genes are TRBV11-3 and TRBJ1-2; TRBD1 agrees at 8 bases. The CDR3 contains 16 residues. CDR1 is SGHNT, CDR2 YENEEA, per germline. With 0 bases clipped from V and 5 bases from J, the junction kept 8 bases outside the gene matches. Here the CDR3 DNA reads TGTGCCAGCAGCTTAGATAAGGACAGGGACCCTTATGGCTACACCTTC. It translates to CASSLDKDRDPYGYTF.

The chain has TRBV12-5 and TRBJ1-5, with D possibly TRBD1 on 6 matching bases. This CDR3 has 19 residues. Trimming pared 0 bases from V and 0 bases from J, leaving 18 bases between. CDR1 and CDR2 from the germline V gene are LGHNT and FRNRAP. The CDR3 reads CASGLVLRQVGGSNQPQHF. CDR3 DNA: TGTGCTAGTGGTTTGGTACTCAGACAGGTCGGGGGTAGCAATCAGCCCCAGCATTTT.

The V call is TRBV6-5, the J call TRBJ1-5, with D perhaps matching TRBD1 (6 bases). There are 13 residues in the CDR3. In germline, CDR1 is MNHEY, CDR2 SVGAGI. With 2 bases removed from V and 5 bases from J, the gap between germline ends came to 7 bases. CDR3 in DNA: TGTGCCAGCAGTTACGGGGGGCATCAGCCCCAGCATTTT. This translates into CASSYGGHQPQHF.

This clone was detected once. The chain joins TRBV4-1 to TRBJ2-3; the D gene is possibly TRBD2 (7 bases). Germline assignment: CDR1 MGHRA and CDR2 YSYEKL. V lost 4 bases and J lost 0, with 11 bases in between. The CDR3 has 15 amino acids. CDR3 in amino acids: CASSLRGGSTDTQYF. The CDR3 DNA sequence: TGCGCCAGCAGCCTTAGGGGGGGGAGCACAGATACGCAGTATTTT.

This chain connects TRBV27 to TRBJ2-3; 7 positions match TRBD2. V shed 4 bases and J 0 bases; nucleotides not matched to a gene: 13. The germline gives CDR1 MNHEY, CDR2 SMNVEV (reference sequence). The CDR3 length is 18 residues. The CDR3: CASSSPRKLAPSTDTQYF. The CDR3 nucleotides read TGTGCCAGCAGTTCCCCCCGAAAACTAGCGCCCAGCACAGATACGCAGTATTTT.

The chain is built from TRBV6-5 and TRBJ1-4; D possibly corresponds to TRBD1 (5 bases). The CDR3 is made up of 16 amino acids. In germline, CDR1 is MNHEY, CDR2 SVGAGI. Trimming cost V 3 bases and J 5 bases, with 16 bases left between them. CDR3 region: CASSYQTAVKNEKLFF. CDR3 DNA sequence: TGTGCCAGCAGTTATCAGACAGCGGTGAAGAATGAAAAACTGTTTTTT.

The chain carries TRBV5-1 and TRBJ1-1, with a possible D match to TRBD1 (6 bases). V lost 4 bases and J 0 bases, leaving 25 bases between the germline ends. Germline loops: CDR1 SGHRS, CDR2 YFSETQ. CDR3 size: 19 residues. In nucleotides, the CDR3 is TGCGCCAGCAGCACAATACCGGACAGTTACCTATTGATGAACACTGAAGCTTTCTTT. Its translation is CASSTIPDSYLLMNTEAFF.

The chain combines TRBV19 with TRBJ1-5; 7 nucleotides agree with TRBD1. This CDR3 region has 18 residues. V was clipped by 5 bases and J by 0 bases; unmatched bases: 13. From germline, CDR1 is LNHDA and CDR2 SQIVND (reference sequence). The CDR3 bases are TGTGCCAGTAGTCTACTCGGGACAGAATTTTATAGCAATCAGCCCCAGCATTTT. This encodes CASSLLGTEFYSNQPQHF. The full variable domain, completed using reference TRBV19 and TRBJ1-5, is DGGITQSPKYLFRKEGQNVTLSCEQNLNHDAMYWYRQDPGQGLRLIYYSQIVNDFQKGDIAEGYSVSREKKESFPLTVTSAQKNPTAFYLCASSLLGTEFYSNQPQHFGDGTRLSIL.

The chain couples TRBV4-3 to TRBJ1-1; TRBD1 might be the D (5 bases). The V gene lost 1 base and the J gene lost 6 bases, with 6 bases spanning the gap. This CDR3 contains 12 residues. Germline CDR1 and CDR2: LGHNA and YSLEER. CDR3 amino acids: CASSQGGSEAFF. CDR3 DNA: TGCGCCAGCAGCCAAGGGGGGTCTGAAGCTTTCTTT.

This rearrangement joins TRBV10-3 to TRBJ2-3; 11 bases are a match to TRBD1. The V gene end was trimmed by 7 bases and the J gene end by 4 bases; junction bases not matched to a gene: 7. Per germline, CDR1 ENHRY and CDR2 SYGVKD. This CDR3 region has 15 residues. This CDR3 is CAIKPPGQGADTQYF. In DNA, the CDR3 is TGTGCCATCAAGCCTCCGGGACAGGGGGCAGATACGCAGTATTTT.

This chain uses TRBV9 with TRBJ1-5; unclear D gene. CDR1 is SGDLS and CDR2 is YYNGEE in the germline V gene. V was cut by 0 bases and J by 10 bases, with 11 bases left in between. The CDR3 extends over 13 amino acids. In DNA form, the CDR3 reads TGTGCCAGCAGCGTAGAGCAGGTCGGTCCCCAGCATTTT. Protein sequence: CASSVEQVGPQHF.

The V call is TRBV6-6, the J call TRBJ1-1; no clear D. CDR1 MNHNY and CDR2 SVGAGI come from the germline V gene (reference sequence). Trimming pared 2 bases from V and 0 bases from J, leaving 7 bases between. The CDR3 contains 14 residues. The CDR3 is CASSYGLMNTEAFF. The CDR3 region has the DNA TGTGCCAGCAGTTACGGGCTGATGAACACTGAAGCTTTCTTT.

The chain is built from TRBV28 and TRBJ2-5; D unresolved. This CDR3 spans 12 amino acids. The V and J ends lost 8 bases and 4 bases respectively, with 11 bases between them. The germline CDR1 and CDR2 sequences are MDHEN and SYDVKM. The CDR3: CASLTWGETQYF. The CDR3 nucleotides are TGTGCCAGCCTCACATGGGGAGAGACCCAGTACTTC.